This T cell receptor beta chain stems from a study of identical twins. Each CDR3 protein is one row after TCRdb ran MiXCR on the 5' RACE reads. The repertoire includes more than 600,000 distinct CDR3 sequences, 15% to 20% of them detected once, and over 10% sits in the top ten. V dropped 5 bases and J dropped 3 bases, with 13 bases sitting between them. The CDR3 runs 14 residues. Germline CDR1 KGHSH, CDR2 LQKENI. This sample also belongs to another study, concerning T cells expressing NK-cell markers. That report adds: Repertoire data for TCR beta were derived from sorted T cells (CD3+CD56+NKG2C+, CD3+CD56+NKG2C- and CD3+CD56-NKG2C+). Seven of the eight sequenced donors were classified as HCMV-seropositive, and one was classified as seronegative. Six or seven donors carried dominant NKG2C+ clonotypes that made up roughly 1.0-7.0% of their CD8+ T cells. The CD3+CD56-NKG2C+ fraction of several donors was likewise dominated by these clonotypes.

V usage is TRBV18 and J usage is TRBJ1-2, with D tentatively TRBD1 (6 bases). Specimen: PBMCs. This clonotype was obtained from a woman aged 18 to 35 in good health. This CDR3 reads CASSFRQAYYGYTF. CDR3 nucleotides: TGTGCCAGCTCATTCAGACAGGCCTACTATGGCTACACCTTC.